A single sample gave rise to the 22 T cell receptor beta chains below, sequenced in a study of blood T cell repertoires in COVID-19. TCRdb's table, derived via immunoSEQ multiplex PCR, lists solely in-frame clones and lacks some. Of hundreds of thousands of clones in the sample, roughly 77% were seen once. Sequencing was done on a sample of peripheral blood. These receptors were collected from a woman older than 75 with acute or convalescent COVID-19.

The CDR3, as DNA: TGTGCCATCAGTGAGGGACAGGGAAATCCTGGGGCCAACGTCCTGACTTTC. Encoded protein: CAISEGQGNPGANVLTF. V usage is TRBV10-3 and J usage is TRBJ2-6; 8 nucleotides agree with TRBD1. V dropped 2 bases and J dropped 2; count of bases not matched to a gene: 5. This CDR3 comprises 17 residues. Germline V gives CDR1 ENHRY, CDR2 SYGVKD.

This clone occurred many times. The rearrangement joins TRBV7-9 to TRBJ1-2; 10 positions agree with TRBD1. There are 14 residues in the CDR3. V dropped 5 bases and J dropped 7; count of bases not matched to a gene: 7. Germline-derived CDR1 and CDR2 are SEHNR and FQNEAQ (reference sequence). The CDR3 reads CASSADRGPTGYTF. Here the CDR3 DNA reads TGTGCCAGCAGCGCAGACAGGGGGCCGACTGGCTACACCTTC.

The V gene is TRBV15, the J gene TRBJ2-7; TRBD2 agrees at 7 bases. Trimming removed 0 bases from V and 1 base from J; junction bases left unmatched: 3. CDR1 and CDR2 from the germline V gene are LNHNV and YYDKDF (reference sequence). This CDR3 comprises 15 residues. The CDR3: CATSRDLAASYEQYF. The DNA for the CDR3 is TGTGCCACCAGCAGAGATCTAGCGGCTTCCTACGAGCAGTACTTC.

This clone appeared a few times. V usage is TRBV4-1 and J usage is TRBJ1-1; D is unclear. The CDR3 spans 16 residues. CDR1 and CDR2 (germline): MGHRA, YSYEKL. The V end was cut by 1 base, the J end by 5 bases, with 17 bases between. This CDR3 reads CASSQVVARGGTEAFF. The DNA of the CDR3 is TGCGCCAGCAGCCAAGTTGTAGCTCGGGGAGGTACTGAAGCTTTCTTT.

The V and J genes are TRBV4-2 and TRBJ2-1; TRBD2 matches 10 bases. This CDR3 has 16 residues. Germline CDR1 and CDR2: LGHNA and YNFKEQ. With V trimmed by 5 bases and J by 8 bases, 12 bases remained unmatched. The CDR3 loop reads CASSGRSGGASYEQFF. DNA for the CDR3: TGTGCCAGCAGCGGACGGAGCGGGGGGGCCTCATATGAGCAGTTCTTC.

To note about this clone: Its ends do not fully match the called genes, so a read error is possible. This chain joins TRBV12-5 and TRBJ1-2; TRBD1 might be the D (5 bases). CDR1 and CDR2 (germline): LGHNT, FRNRAP. This CDR3 has 13 amino acids. The CDR3 region is CASGPSLAGARNF. CDR3 bases: TGTGCTAGTGGTCCGTCCTTGGCTGGGGCGAGGAACTTC. The full variable domain, with the rest looked up from reference TRBV12-5 and TRBJ1-2, is DARVTQTPRHKVTEMGQEVTMRCQPILGHNTVFWYRQTMMQGLELLAYFRNRAPLDDSGMPKDRFSAEMPDATLATLKIQPSEPRDSAVYFCASGPSLAGARNFGSGTRLTVV.

In its sample, this clone was seen once. V and J are TRBV10-2 and TRBJ2-5, with D possibly being TRBD2 (6 bases). Germline CDR1 is WSHSY and CDR2 is SAAADI. The germline V and J ends were trimmed by 2 bases and 2 bases, with 24 bases remaining between them. There are 19 residues in the CDR3. CDR3 in amino acids: CASSEVSGVMGGPQETQYF. In DNA, the CDR3 is TGCGCCAGCAGTGAGGTGTCAGGTGTGATGGGAGGCCCTCAAGAGACCCAGTACTTC.

This clone was detected a few times. This chain uses TRBV2 with TRBJ2-3, with D possibly TRBD2 on 6 matching bases. CDR1 and CDR2 from the germline V gene are SNHLY and FYNNEI. The V end lost 8 bases, the J end lost 8 bases, and 20 bases lay between the germline ends. The CDR3 covers 14 residues. CDR3 region: CASGEAPIGATQYF. CDR3 nucleotides: TGTGCCAGCGGGGAGGCTCCAATTGGGGCTACGCAGTATTTT. Drawing the rest from reference TRBV2 and TRBJ2-3, the complete variable domain is EPEVTQTPSHQVTQMGQEVILRCVPISNHLYFYWYRQILGQKVEFLVSFYNNEISEKSEIFDDQFSVERPDGSNFTLKIRSTKLEDSAMYFCASGEAPIGATQYFGPGTRLTVL.

In this sample, this clone turned up once. This chain joins TRBV5-1 and TRBJ2-3; possible D gene TRBD1, 6 bases. Trimming took 5 bases from V and 3 from J, leaving 16 bases between them. There are 15 residues in the CDR3. Germline V gene sequence: CDR1 SGHRS, CDR2 YFSETQ. The CDR3 here is CASRRRTVLTDTQYF. CDR3 coding DNA: TGCGCCAGCAGGCGCCGGACAGTTTTAACAGATACGCAGTATTTT.

The rearrangement uses TRBV30 and TRBJ2-6; no definite D call. Looked up from germline, CDR1 is GTSNPN and CDR2 is SVGIG (reference sequence). This CDR3 is built from 15 residues. Trimming pared 0 bases from V and 0 bases from J, leaving 6 bases between. In DNA, the CDR3 is TGTGCCTGGAGTGTCGGTTCCTCTGGGGCCAACGTCCTGACTTTC. This translates into CAWSVGSSGANVLTF.

J is TRBJ2-2 and V is TRBV7-2; the match to TRBD2 covers 11 bases. The CDR3 covers 14 residues. Trimming at V came to 4 bases and at J to 6 bases, leaving 1 base not matched to a gene. Germline V gene data show CDR1 as SGHTA and CDR2 as FQGNSA. The CDR3 nucleotides read TGTGCCAGCAGCTCACTAGCGGGGGCCGGGGAGCTGTTTTTT. Protein product: CASSSLAGAGELFF.

This clone was counted a single time. The chain is built from TRBV9 and TRBJ2-1; possibly TRBD1 for D (5 bases). This CDR3 has 16 amino acids. Germline CDR1 SGDLS, CDR2 YYNGEE. The V and J ends lost 0 bases and 2 bases respectively, with 12 bases between them. CDR3 amino acids: CASSVAPGKTYNEQFF. CDR3 coding DNA: TGTGCCAGCAGCGTAGCCCCAGGGAAGACCTACAATGAGCAGTTCTTC.

The chain links TRBV4-2 to TRBJ2-2; TRBD2 matches 7 bases. With V trimmed by 4 bases and J by 2 bases, 4 bases remained unmatched. This CDR3 region has 15 residues. CDR1 is LGHNA, CDR2 YNFKEQ, per germline. In DNA, the CDR3 is TGTGCCAGCAGCCGCCCGGGACTAAACACCGGGGAGCTGTTTTTT. Its translation: CASSRPGLNTGELFF.

This clone was seen only once. The chain couples TRBV6-5 to TRBJ1-2, with D perhaps matching TRBD1 (5 bases). The CDR3 spans 12 residues. Germline CDR1 reads MNHEY; CDR2 reads SVGAGI. V was clipped by 8 bases and J by 4 bases, with 11 bases between them. CDR3 sequence (DNA): TGTGCCAGCCGGGGGAATAGCTATGGCTACACCTTC. As protein: CASRGNSYGYTF.

The chain is built from TRBV5-1 and TRBJ2-2, with 7 positions matching TRBD1. This CDR3 comprises 15 residues. V was clipped by 0 bases and J by 10 bases; unmatched bases: 9. Germline V gene sequence: CDR1 SGHRS, CDR2 YFSETQ. As DNA, the CDR3 is TGCGCCAGCAGCTTGGAAGACAGGGTGGTGGAGGAGCTGTTTTTT. This encodes CASSLEDRVVEELFF.

The genes are TRBV6-5 and TRBJ1-2, with 7 bases matching TRBD1. Germline V gene sequence: CDR1 MNHEY, CDR2 SVGAGI. This CDR3 has 16 residues. The junction had 11 bases not matched to a gene; V was cut back by 3 bases and J by 4 bases. CDR3 amino acids: CASSYSARGSGYGYTF. The CDR3 bases are TGTGCCAGCAGTTATTCGGCCAGGGGGAGTGGCTATGGCTACACCTTC.

This chain connects TRBV5-4 to TRBJ1-4, with D uncertain. Germline CDR1 is SGHNT and CDR2 is YYREEE (reference sequence). This CDR3 contains 13 residues. V was cut by 3 bases and J by 7 bases, with 10 bases left in between. The CDR3 spells CASSSNQVEKLFF. In DNA form, the CDR3 reads TGTGCCAGCAGCTCAAACCAGGTTGAAAAACTGTTTTTT. The whole variable domain, filled in from reference TRBV5-4 and TRBJ1-4, reads ETGVTQSPTHLIKTRGQQVTLRCSSQSGHNTVSWYQQALGQGPQFIFQYYREEENGRGNFPPRFSGLQFPNYSSELNVNALELDDSALYLCASSSNQVEKLFFGSGTQLSVL.

V usage is TRBV5-4 and J usage is TRBJ1-1, with D hard to call. V lost 4 bases and J 1 base, leaving 8 bases between the germline ends. The CDR3 is made up of 13 amino acids. Germline V gives CDR1 SGHNT, CDR2 YYREEE (reference sequence). The CDR3 nucleotides are TGTGCCAGCAGCACCGCAGAGAACACTGAAGCTTTCTTT. As protein: CASSTAENTEAFF.

The chain employs TRBV7-9 and TRBJ1-4; TRBD1 aligns across 9 bases. V gave up 5 bases and J gave up 4 bases; unmatched junction bases: 5. Germline V gene data show CDR1 as SEHNR and CDR2 as FQNEAQ (reference sequence). The CDR3 is 15 residues long. CDR3 residues: CASSPQGAGNEKLFF. As DNA, the CDR3 is TGTGCCAGCAGCCCACAGGGGGCTGGTAATGAAAAACTGTTTTTT.

This clone appeared many times. This chain joins TRBV29-1 and TRBJ2-3, with 8 positions matching TRBD2. Trimming removed 7 bases from V and 4 bases from J; junction bases left unmatched: 10. The CDR3 is made up of 14 amino acids. Germline CDR1 reads SQVTM; CDR2 reads ANQGSEA. CDR3 nucleotide sequence: TGCAGCGCTAGGGCGGGGGGCTTTGCAGATACGCAGTATTTT. It encodes CSARAGGFADTQYF.

V usage is TRBV10-2 and J usage is TRBJ2-1; 11 bases fit TRBD2. V was clipped by 0 bases and J by 8 bases; unmatched bases: 3. Looked up from germline, CDR1 is WSHSY and CDR2 is SAAADI. This CDR3 spans 15 amino acids. The chain's CDR3 is CASSESTSGSYEQFF. CDR3 DNA: TGCGCCAGCAGTGAGTCCACTAGCGGGAGCTATGAGCAGTTCTTC.

The rearrangement joins TRBV5-4 to TRBJ1-2; D not certain. This CDR3 region has 12 residues. Germline V gives CDR1 SGHNT, CDR2 YYREEE (reference sequence). The V and J ends lost 0 bases and 8 bases respectively, with 8 bases between them. The DNA of the CDR3 is TGTGCCAGCAGCTTGGAGGCAGGCGGCTACACCTTC. It codes for CASSLEAGGYTF. The entire variable domain, with the rest obtained from reference TRBV5-4 and TRBJ1-2, is as follows: ETGVTQSPTHLIKTRGQQVTLRCSSQSGHNTVSWYQQALGQGPQFIFQYYREEENGRGNFPPRFSGLQFPNYSSELNVNALELDDSALYLCASSLEAGGYTFGSGTRLTVV.